This TCR beta chain was retrieved from a study of blood T cell repertoires in COVID-19. Study information: Acute and convalescent COVID-19 specimens originated in the United States, Italy and Spain. Nucleic acid was either cDNA or gDNA, and it came from T cells, B-cell-depleted T cells, or PBMCs.

In the original workflow: Amplifying reference gene primers gave estimates of nucleated cell counts. Sequencing used immunoSEQ multiplex PCR; TCRdb keeps in-frame clones, though not all of them. D and trimming were read from the DNA, whereas the V and J calls and clone size are those reported in that table. This table has 70,000 to 95,000 clones, 80% appearing once. J gave up 12 bases and V 5 bases, and 21 bases lay outside the gene matches. CDR1 and CDR2 (germline): MNHEY, SMNVEV (reference sequence). CDR3 size: 17 residues. The V call is TRBV27, the J call TRBJ1-4; 7 bases line up with TRBD1. The sequence derives from a woman aged 40 to 49 with active or convalescent COVID-19. What was sequenced was peripheral blood. For the CDR3, the DNA is TGTGCCAGCAGTCTAATACCCCCAACAGGGGCGGTCAGGGAACTGTTTTTT. It codes for CASSLIPPTGAVRELFF.